The 20 T cell receptor beta chains presented below share a single source sample, sequenced in a study of beta chain features in type 1 diabetes. Of the isolated RNA, all was reverse transcribed, and so the sequenced material was expressed TCRB transcripts. Sequencing used immunoSEQ multiplex PCR; TCRdb keeps in-frame clones, though not all of them. Among a few hundred thousand clones, approximately 10% were seen once, and the ten largest hold about 0.015%. Sequences were obtained from naive CD4+ T cells from blood. These receptors were taken from a young woman in good health.

This clone was recorded a few times. The chain has TRBV7-9 and TRBJ2-1; 9 nucleotides match TRBD2. Germline CDR1 SEHNR, CDR2 FQNEAQ (reference sequence). The CDR3 has 16 residues. With 1 base clipped from V and 2 bases from J, the junction kept 3 bases outside the gene matches. In DNA form, the CDR3 reads TGTGCCAGCAGCTTAGGGTTAGCGGGAGCCTACAATGAGCAGTTCTTC. This codes for CASSLGLAGAYNEQFF.

This chain joins TRBV19 and TRBJ2-4; 10 nucleotides agree with TRBD2. After removal of 6 bases from V and 6 bases from J, the junction contained 8 bases not matched to a gene. This CDR3 is 15 amino acids long. Germline CDR1 is LNHDA and CDR2 is SQIVND (reference sequence). CDR3 DNA sequence: TGTGCCAGTAGCACCAACATAGCGGGAGGAAACATTCAGTACTTC. It translates to CASSTNIAGGNIQYF. Combining the CDR3 with reference TRBV19 and TRBJ2-4 gives the whole variable domain DGGITQSPKYLFRKEGQNVTLSCEQNLNHDAMYWYRQDPGQGLRLIYYSQIVNDFQKGDIAEGYSVSREKKESFPLTVTSAQKNPTAFYLCASSTNIAGGNIQYFGAGTRLSVL.

This clone came up a few times. The chain uses TRBV5-1 and TRBJ2-5, with TRBD2 matching over 7 bases. Germline CDR1 is SGHRS and CDR2 is YFSETQ. Trimming removed 6 bases from V and 3 bases from J; junction bases left unmatched: 5. The CDR3 is made up of 13 amino acids. The CDR3 spells CASTEGLEETQYF. In nucleotides, the CDR3 is TGCGCCAGCACCGAAGGACTAGAAGAGACCCAGTACTTC. Using reference TRBV5-1 and TRBJ2-5 for the parts outside the CDR3, the full variable domain is KAGVTQTPRYLIKTRGQQVTLSCSPISGHRSVSWYQQTPGQGLQFLFEYFSETQRNKGNFPGRFSGRQFSNSRSEMNVSTLELGDSALYLCASTEGLEETQYFGPGTRLLVL.

There are a few counts of this clone. The J gene is TRBJ2-1, the V gene TRBV28; no clear D gene. The CDR3 extends over 13 amino acids. Germline lookup yields CDR1 MDHEN and CDR2 SYDVKM. V lost 6 bases and J 3 bases, leaving 9 bases between the germline ends. In DNA form, the CDR3 reads TGTGCCAGCAGCGTCGGCGGCTACAATGAGCAGTTCTTC. Protein product: CASSVGGYNEQFF.

The chain recombines TRBV29-1 with TRBJ2-5; D possibly corresponds to TRBD1 (5 bases). From germline, CDR1 is SQVTM and CDR2 ANQGSEA. The CDR3 length is 12 residues. V lost 4 bases to trimming and J lost 4 bases, with 10 bases between them. CDR3 sequence (DNA): TGCAGCGTTGTTTTAGGGGCAGAGACCCAGTACTTC. Encoded protein: CSVVLGAETQYF.

The table lists this clone with a few counts. The chain couples TRBV4-1 to TRBJ2-7; 10 bases are shared with TRBD2. The germline gives CDR1 MGHRA, CDR2 YSYEKL. This CDR3 comprises 16 residues. V was clipped by 1 base and J by 4 bases; unmatched bases: 7. This CDR3 reads CASSQVPGLAYYEQYF. In DNA, the CDR3 is TGCGCCAGCAGCCAAGTCCCGGGACTAGCGTATTACGAGCAGTACTTC.

The chain has TRBV4-2 and TRBJ2-3; TRBD2 matches 9 bases. From germline, CDR1 is LGHNA and CDR2 YNFKEQ. The CDR3 consists of 15 residues. The J segment lost 0 bases and the V segment lost 6 bases, leaving 4 bases of the junction unmatched. The CDR3 DNA sequence: TGTGCCAGCAGGCCCACTAGCGGGAGCACAGATACGCAGTATTTT. It codes for CASRPTSGSTDTQYF.

This clone was detected only a few times. The rearrangement joins TRBV14 to TRBJ1-2; D uncertain. The germline V gene has CDR1 SGHDN and CDR2 FVKESK. The CDR3 runs to 13 residues. Trimming shortened V by 2 bases and J by 2 bases, and 6 bases separated the two germline ends. The CDR3 loop is CASSQNRNYGYTF. CDR3 bases: TGTGCCAGCAGCCAAAACAGAAACTATGGCTACACCTTC.

This chain connects TRBV6-6 to TRBJ2-5, with TRBD2 matching over 13 bases. Germline CDR1 is MNHNY and CDR2 is SVGAGI (reference sequence). J lost 6 bases, V lost 6 bases, and 7 bases had no gene match. This CDR3 is built from 15 residues. The CDR3 coding sequence is TGTGCCAGCAGACTAGCGGGAGGGTCGGGAAAGACCCAGTACTTC. Translating gives CASRLAGGSGKTQYF.

In the case of this clone: Other DNA sequences in this specimen translate into the identical CDR3. This chain connects TRBV7-9 to TRBJ2-1, with TRBD1 matching 7 bases. Germline lookup yields CDR1 SEHNR and CDR2 FQNEAQ (reference sequence). Unmatched junction bases numbered 1, after V lost 4 bases and J lost 7 bases. This CDR3 has 12 residues. The CDR3 DNA reads as TGTGCCAGCAGCTCGACAGGGAATGAGCAGTTCTTC. It codes for CASSSTGNEQFF.

The sample holds a few counts of this clone. The chain uses TRBV6-5 and TRBJ2-3, with D perhaps matching TRBD1 (6 bases). Germline V gives CDR1 MNHEY, CDR2 SVGAGI. The CDR3 is 14 residues long. Trimming cost V 6 bases and J 6 bases, with 16 bases left between them. In DNA form, the CDR3 reads TGTGCCAGCAGATTGGACAGTGCCTTGGATACGCAGTATTTT. Translation: CASRLDSALDTQYF.

The V call is TRBV6-5, the J call TRBJ2-7; TRBD1 is a possible D gene (6 bases). The CDR3 consists of 15 residues. The germline V and J ends were trimmed by 6 bases and 5 bases, with 20 bases remaining between them. In germline, CDR1 is MNHEY, CDR2 SVGAGI. Here the CDR3 reads CASRRTWDNIHEQYF. The CDR3 DNA is TGTGCCAGCAGACGAACTTGGGACAATATACACGAGCAGTACTTC.

This clone has just a few counts. V is TRBV11-2 and J is TRBJ2-7; 10 bases line up with TRBD2. Germline CDR1 SGHAT, CDR2 FQNNGV. J gave up 0 bases and V 6 bases, and 8 bases lay outside the gene matches. This CDR3 has 16 amino acids. DNA of the CDR3: TGTGCCAGCAGACAATTAGCGGGAGGAATCTCCTACGAGCAGTACTTC. Its protein is CASRQLAGGISYEQYF.

This clone appeared a few times. The chain recombines TRBV7-9 with TRBJ2-5, with 9 bases that match TRBD2. V shed 3 bases and J 2 bases; nucleotides not matched to a gene: 7. The CDR3 contains 16 residues. Germline values: CDR1 SEHNR, CDR2 FQNEAQ (reference sequence). The CDR3 region is CASSFGSGSPQETQYF. The CDR3 DNA is TGTGCCAGCAGCTTCGGTAGCGGGAGCCCTCAAGAGACCCAGTACTTC.

V is TRBV9 and J is TRBJ1-2; D is unresolved. V was trimmed by 3 bases and J by 0 bases, leaving 18 bases between them. CDR1 SGDLS and CDR2 YYNGEE come from the germline V gene. The CDR3 consists of 17 residues. The CDR3 spells CASSAWIQVSTNYGYTF. DNA of the CDR3: TGTGCCAGCAGCGCATGGATCCAGGTGTCGACTAACTATGGCTACACCTTC.

This clone was seen a few times. The chain has TRBV28 and TRBJ2-1; no clear D gene. Between the trimmed V and J ends, which lost 5 bases and 4 bases, there was a span of 6 bases. Germline assignment: CDR1 MDHEN and CDR2 SYDVKM. CDR3 length equals 12 residues. CDR3 protein: CASSPAYNEQFF. CDR3 nucleotide sequence: TGTGCCAGCAGTCCCGCGTACAATGAGCAGTTCTTC.

In the case of this clone: The identical CDR3 is also encoded by other nucleotide sequences in the sample. The V and J genes are TRBV28 and TRBJ2-7; D gene uncertain. From germline, CDR1 is MDHEN and CDR2 SYDVKM. Trimming took 4 bases from V and 4 from J, leaving 5 bases between them. The CDR3 is 11 amino acids. CDR3 DNA sequence: TGTGCCAGCAGTTCCCGGTACGAGCAGTACTTC. Its translation: CASSSRYEQYF.

This clone was counted a single time. This chain connects TRBV5-1 to TRBJ1-4, with 7 bases aligning to TRBD1. Per germline, CDR1 SGHRS and CDR2 YFSETQ. The ends lost 5 bases at V and 8 bases at J; junction bases unmatched: 12. The CDR3 covers 15 residues. CDR3 sequence reads: CASRQTPGQREKLFF. DNA for the CDR3: TGCGCCAGCAGACAAACACCGGGACAGAGAGAAAAACTGTTTTTT.

V gene TRBV5-4 combines with J gene TRBJ2-1; D is unclear. Germline V lookup: CDR1 SGHNT, CDR2 YYREEE (reference sequence). Trimming took off 0 bases at V and 4 bases at J, with 11 bases between the two ends. The CDR3 spans 15 residues. The CDR3 region has the DNA TGTGCCAGCAGCTTGGGGTCTAGTAAGTACAATGAGCAGTTCTTC. It encodes CASSLGSSKYNEQFF.

This clone occurred a few times. The J gene is TRBJ2-5, the V gene TRBV2, with D perhaps matching TRBD1 (6 bases). Trimming shortened V by 7 bases and J by 2 bases, and 11 bases separated the two germline ends. CDR3 length equals 13 residues. Germline values: CDR1 SNHLY, CDR2 FYNNEI. CDR3 nucleotide sequence: TGTGCCAGCAACGGACAGTTACAAGAGACCCAGTACTTC. It encodes CASNGQLQETQYF.